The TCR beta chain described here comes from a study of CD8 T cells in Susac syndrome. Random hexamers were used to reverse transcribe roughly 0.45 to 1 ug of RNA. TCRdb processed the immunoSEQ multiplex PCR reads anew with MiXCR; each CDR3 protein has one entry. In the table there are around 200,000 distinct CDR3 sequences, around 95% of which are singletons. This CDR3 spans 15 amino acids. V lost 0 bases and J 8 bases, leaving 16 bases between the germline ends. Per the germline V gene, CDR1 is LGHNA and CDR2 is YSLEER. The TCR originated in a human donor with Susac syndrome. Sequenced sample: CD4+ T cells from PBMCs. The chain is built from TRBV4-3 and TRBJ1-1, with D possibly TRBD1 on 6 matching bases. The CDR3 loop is CASSQDWGPGAEAFF. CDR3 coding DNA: TGCGCCAGCAGCCAAGATTGGGGGCCAGGGGCAGAAGCTTTCTTT.